These 12 T cell receptor beta chains were all obtained from the same sample, sequenced in a study of T-cell reconstitution after alpha-beta-depleted transplantation in children. Unique molecular identifiers were built into the TCRbeta library. TCRdb processed the PCR reads anew with MiXCR; each CDR3 protein has one entry. The sample carries approximately 1,000,000 distinct CDR3 sequences, about 26% recorded once. The input for sequencing was PBMCs, mostly from graft donor cells, taken 360 days after TCRalphabeta/CD19-depleted stem cell transplant. Source of these receptors: a boy younger than two who had a stem cell transplant for SCID, so the T cells may come from the graft donor.

The chain couples TRBV19 to TRBJ1-5, with D tentatively TRBD1 (5 bases). The germline V and J ends were trimmed by 8 bases and 7 bases, with 21 bases remaining between them. Germline lookup yields CDR1 LNHDA and CDR2 SQIVND (reference sequence). The CDR3 consists of 15 residues. The CDR3 protein is CASSRGGQADQPQHF. The CDR3 DNA sequence: TGTGCCAGTTCAAGGGGCGGGCAAGCGGACCAGCCCCAGCATTTT. Full variable domain (remainder filled in from reference TRBV19 and TRBJ1-5): DGGITQSPKYLFRKEGQNVTLSCEQNLNHDAMYWYRQDPGQGLRLIYYSQIVNDFQKGDIAEGYSVSREKKESFPLTVTSAQKNPTAFYLCASSRGGQADQPQHFGDGTRLSIL.

The table lists this clonotype with a few counts. V and J are TRBV6-2 or TRBV6-3 and TRBJ2-3, with D hard to call. The V end was cut by 4 bases, the J end by 2 bases, with 7 bases between. The germline CDR1 and CDR2 sequences are MNHEY and SVGEGT. CDR3 length equals 13 residues. The CDR3 DNA sequence: TGTGCCAGCAGTTCCCCGGTCACAGATACGCAGTATTTT. This sequence encodes CASSSPVTDTQYF.

This clonotype was observed a single time. The chain recombines TRBV2 with TRBJ2-1; D might be TRBD2 (6 bases). The germline V and J ends were trimmed by 3 bases and 3 bases, with 12 bases remaining between them. The CDR3 is 15 amino acids. Germline CDR1 is SNHLY and CDR2 is FYNNEI. This CDR3 is CASSDEGTVYNEQFF. For the CDR3, the DNA is TGTGCCAGCAGTGACGAAGGGACTGTCTACAATGAGCAGTTCTTC.

J is TRBJ2-5 and V is TRBV29-1, with D perhaps assigned TRBD1 or TRBD2 (6 bases each). The germline V and J ends were trimmed by 3 bases and 0 bases, with 20 bases remaining between them. Germline CDR1 is SQVTM and CDR2 is ANQGSEA. The CDR3 extends over 17 amino acids. CDR3: CSVDALGGQPYQETQYF. CDR3 bases: TGCAGCGTTGACGCCTTGGGAGGACAGCCGTACCAAGAGACCCAGTACTTC. Filled out from reference TRBV29-1 and TRBJ2-5, the complete variable domain reads SAVISQKPSRDICQRGTSLTIQCQVDSQVTMMFWYRQQPGQSLTLIATANQGSEATYESGFVIDKFPISRPNLTFSTLTVSNMSPEDSSIYLCSVDALGGQPYQETQYFGPGTRLLVL.

This clonotype was picked up a small number of times. The chain uses TRBV7-2 and TRBJ2-5, with a possible D match to TRBD2 (6 bases). The CDR3 loop spans 14 amino acids. Trimming shortened V by 5 bases and J by 4 bases, and 14 bases separated the two germline ends. Germline values: CDR1 SGHTA, CDR2 FQGNSA. CDR3 DNA: TGTGCCAGCAGCCCCCGGAGGGTGGGAGAGACCCAGTACTTC. Amino acid sequence: CASSPRRVGETQYF.

The gene calls are TRBV9 and TRBJ1-5; 10 bases match TRBD1. Looked up from germline, CDR1 is SGDLS and CDR2 is YYNGEE. The CDR3 sequence is 14 residues long. The V segment lost 3 bases and the J segment 7 bases; nucleotides outside the gene matches: 4. Written as DNA, the CDR3 is TGTGCCAGCAGCGCCGGGACAGGGGTCCAGCCCCAGCATTTT. This translates into CASSAGTGVQPQHF.

The V call is TRBV27, the J call TRBJ2-3; D tentatively reads TRBD1 or TRBD2 (6 bases each). Trimming stripped 1 base from V and 4 bases from J, with 12 bases between. Germline CDR1 reads MNHEY; CDR2 reads SMNVEV (reference sequence). This CDR3 is built from 15 residues. CDR3 sequence (DNA): TGTGCCAGCAGTTTATATTCCGGGGGCCCAGATACGCAGTATTTT. Encoded protein: CASSLYSGGPDTQYF.

The rearrangement joins TRBV6-5 to TRBJ2-5; tentatively, D is TRBD1 (5 bases). The germline V gene has CDR1 MNHEY and CDR2 SVGAGI. This CDR3 region has 15 residues. Trimming left V 0 bases short and J 4 bases short, with 12 bases between. CDR3 loop: CASSYSAGLGETQYF. CDR3 in DNA: TGTGCCAGCAGTTACTCGGCAGGGCTGGGAGAGACCCAGTACTTC.

Remarks on this clonotype: Here the CDR3 omits its conserved ending phenylalanine or tryptophan, so a read error is the likely source. The DNA is left out, because the CDR3 cannot be placed on it with certainty; the CDR3 is given as TCRdb lists it. The chain carries TRBV2 and TRBJ2-7; the table's D call of TRBD1 was not tested on the DNA. The CDR3 is 8 amino acids long, termini counted. Germline V lookup: CDR1 SNHLY, CDR2 FYNNEI. CDR3 sequence: CASETTGL.

Only a few counts were recorded for this clonotype. J is TRBJ2-7 and V is TRBV20-1; 7 bases fit TRBD2. The CDR3 contains 14 residues. After removal of 6 bases from V and 1 base from J, the junction contained 9 bases not matched to a gene. Germline CDR1 and CDR2: DFQATT and SNEGSKA (reference sequence). CDR3 residues: CSATSLAESYEQYF. As DNA, the CDR3 is TGCAGTGCCACGAGTCTAGCGGAGTCCTACGAGCAGTACTTC.

The rearrangement links TRBV29-1 to TRBJ1-1; a weak D match, TRBD1 (5 bases). This CDR3 has 14 residues. The germline V gene encodes CDR1 SQVTM and CDR2 ANQGSEA. Trimming shortened V by 7 bases and J by 4 bases, and 19 bases separated the two germline ends. CDR3 sequence reads: CSGSRGGKGTEAFF. CDR3 in DNA: TGCAGCGGGTCCCGGGGGGGGAAGGGCACTGAAGCTTTCTTT. Filled out from reference TRBV29-1 and TRBJ1-1, the complete variable domain reads SAVISQKPSRDICQRGTSLTIQCQVDSQVTMMFWYRQQPGQSLTLIATANQGSEATYESGFVIDKFPISRPNLTFSTLTVSNMSPEDSSIYLCSGSRGGKGTEAFFGQGTRLTVV.

The chain carries TRBV7-3 and TRBJ1-1; D is unclear. The V gene's germline CDR1 is SGHTA and CDR2 FQGTGA. With 2 bases removed from V and 1 base from J, the gap between germline ends came to 8 bases. The CDR3 runs 14 residues. The CDR3 sequence is CASSLGRTNTEAFF. The CDR3 coding sequence is TGTGCCAGCAGCTTAGGACGGACGAACACTGAAGCTTTCTTT.